This T cell receptor (beta chain) is drawn from a study of vaccination and CD4 T cells after COVID-19. General study findings and limits: Only post-vaccination samples contained a median approximately 85% of the reactive clones in convalescent patients.

Trimming shortened V by 0 bases and J by 0 bases, and 5 bases separated the two germline ends. Germline values: CDR1 SGHAT, CDR2 FQDESV (reference sequence). The CDR3 covers 15 residues. Treatment noted: approximately 11-day PBMC culture with coronavirus spike peptide pools or control peptides (ViraFEST assay). CD4+ T cells of the unexposed donor were collected before the COVID-19 pandemic (2011-2018). At the Johns Hopkins FTIC core, DNA taken from cultured CD4+ T cells was sequenced by way of the Oncomine TCR Beta short-read assay. TCRdb passed the PCR reads through MiXCR, listing each CDR3 protein once. The data show approximately 7,000 distinct CDR3 sequences, roughly 46% seen once. As regards this clonotype: Its cognate antigen is unknown.

Sequencing used CD4+ T cells from blood, cultured in vitro. The rearrangement links TRBV11-1 to TRBJ1-4, with D perhaps TRBD1 (5 bases). The TCR comes from a human donor in good health. CDR3 nucleotide sequence: TGTGCCAGCAGCTTAGCGACAGCAACTAATGAAAAACTGTTTTTT. It encodes CASSLATATNEKLFF.